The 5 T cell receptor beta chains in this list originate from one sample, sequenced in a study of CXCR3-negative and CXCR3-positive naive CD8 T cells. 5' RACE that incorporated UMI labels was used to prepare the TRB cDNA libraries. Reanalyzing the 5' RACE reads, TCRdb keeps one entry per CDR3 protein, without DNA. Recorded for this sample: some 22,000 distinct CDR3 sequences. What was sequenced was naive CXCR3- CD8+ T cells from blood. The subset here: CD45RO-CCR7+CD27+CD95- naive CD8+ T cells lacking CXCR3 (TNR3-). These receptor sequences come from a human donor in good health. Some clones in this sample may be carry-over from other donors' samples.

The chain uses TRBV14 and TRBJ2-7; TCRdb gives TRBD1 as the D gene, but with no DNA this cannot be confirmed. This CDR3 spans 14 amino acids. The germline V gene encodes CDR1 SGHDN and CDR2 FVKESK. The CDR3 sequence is CASSHSTGGYEQYF.

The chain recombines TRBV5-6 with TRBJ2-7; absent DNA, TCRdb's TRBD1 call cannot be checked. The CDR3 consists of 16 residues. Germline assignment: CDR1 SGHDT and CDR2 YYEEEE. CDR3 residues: CASSLGSGGNYYEQYF.

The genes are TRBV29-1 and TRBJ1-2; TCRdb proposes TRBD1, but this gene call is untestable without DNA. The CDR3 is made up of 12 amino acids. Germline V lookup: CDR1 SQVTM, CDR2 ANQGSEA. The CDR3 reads CSAATGGSGYTF.

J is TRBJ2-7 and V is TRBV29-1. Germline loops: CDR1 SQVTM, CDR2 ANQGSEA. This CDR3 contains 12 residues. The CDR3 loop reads CSVLGWDREQYF.

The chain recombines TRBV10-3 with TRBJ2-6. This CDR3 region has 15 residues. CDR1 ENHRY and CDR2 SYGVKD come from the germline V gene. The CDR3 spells CAISTVKQGTNVLTF.